Presented here are 13 T cell receptor beta chains from one specimen sequenced in a study of cytomegalovirus exposure and HLA in healthy donors. PCR primers comprised 60 Vbeta and 13 Jbeta primers. The repertoire was sequenced with immunoSEQ multiplex PCR; TCRdb's copy has only in-frame clones and lacks some. The data contain approximately 88,000 clones, around three quarters of them singletons. Specimen: PBMCs. These receptors were collected from a man younger than 45 in good health and CMV-seropositive.

The chain links TRBV6-1 to TRBJ1-4; perhaps TRBD1 as D (5 bases). The length of the CDR3 is 14 residues. Between the trimmed V and J ends, which lost 6 bases and 7 bases, there was a span of 15 bases. Looked up from germline, CDR1 is MNHNS and CDR2 is SASEGT. CDR3 in DNA: TGTGCCAGCAGGGACCTAGGGGAGGGTGAAAAACTGTTTTTT. It encodes CASRDLGEGEKLFF.

V is TRBV29-1 and J is TRBJ2-1; 9 bases are shared with TRBD2. The V gene's germline CDR1 is SQVTM and CDR2 ANQGSEA. The CDR3 is made up of 15 amino acids. V lost 2 bases to trimming and J lost 3 bases; unmatched junction nucleotides: 5. The DNA for the CDR3 is TGCAGCGTTGAACAGATAGCGGGAGTCTACAATGAGCAGTTCTTC. This codes for CSVEQIAGVYNEQFF.

The chain carries TRBV5-1 and TRBJ2-4, with 8 bases fitting TRBD1. Losses at the gene ends were 4 bases for V and 8 bases for J; bases not matched to a gene: 8. CDR1 and CDR2 (germline): SGHRS, YFSETQ. CDR3 length: 14 amino acids. The CDR3 DNA sequence: TGCGCCAGCAGCATTTCTAAACAGGGGGACATTCAGTACTTC. Encoded protein: CASSISKQGDIQYF.

This rearrangement joins TRBV4-1 to TRBJ1-1; 7 nucleotides agree with TRBD1. The CDR3 is 16 residues long. Germline assignment: CDR1 MGHRA and CDR2 YSYEKL. The ends lost 0 bases at V and 2 bases at J; junction bases unmatched: 6. CDR3 sequence: CASSQDSRGFNTEAFF. CDR3 DNA: TGCGCCAGCAGCCAAGATAGCAGGGGGTTCAACACTGAAGCTTTCTTT.

The chain uses TRBV5-1 and TRBJ2-2; TRBD1 aligns across 7 bases. Germline-derived CDR1 and CDR2 are SGHRS and YFSETQ. The CDR3 spans 16 residues. J was trimmed by 0 bases and V by 6 bases; bases with no gene match: 8. CDR3 sequence (DNA): TGCGCCAGCAAACTTTTCGGGACAGCGAACACCGGGGAGCTGTTTTTT. Its protein is CASKLFGTANTGELFF.

This clone was detected once. The J gene is TRBJ2-6, the V gene TRBV5-1, with D maybe TRBD1 (5 bases). Germline V CDR1 and CDR2: SGHRS, YFSETQ. Trimming removed 4 bases at V and 4 bases at J, with 9 bases between. This CDR3 has 14 amino acids. The CDR3 DNA is TGCGCCAGCAGCCCCAGGGCCGGGGCCAACGTCCTGACTTTC. It encodes CASSPRAGANVLTF.

The rearrangement links TRBV27 to TRBJ2-2; maybe TRBD2 (5 bases). With 5 bases removed from V and 6 bases from J, the gap between germline ends came to 13 bases. CDR3 length: 14 amino acids. Per the germline V gene, CDR1 is MNHEY and CDR2 is SMNVEV (reference sequence). This CDR3 reads CASSGGRHSGELFF. CDR3 nucleotides: TGTGCCAGCAGTGGAGGTCGACATTCCGGGGAGCTGTTTTTT.

This clone was seen a few times. V gene TRBV7-2 combines with J gene TRBJ1-1; D perhaps matches TRBD1 (6 bases). Germline CDR1 is SGHTA and CDR2 is FQGNSA. This CDR3 contains 14 residues. Trimming took off 3 bases at V and 4 bases at J, with 12 bases between the two ends. CDR3 bases: TGTGCCAGCAGCTTCAGACAGGCTGGCACTGAAGCTTTCTTT. It specifies CASSFRQAGTEAFF.

This chain joins TRBV6-1 and TRBJ1-4, with 9 positions matching TRBD1. This CDR3 contains 14 residues. V lost 5 bases, J lost 4 bases, and 2 bases stayed unmatched. Germline CDR1 MNHNS, CDR2 SASEGT. Written as DNA, the CDR3 is TGTGCCAGCAGTAGGGACAGGGTTAATGAAAAACTGTTTTTT. Protein sequence: CASSRDRVNEKLFF.

This chain uses TRBV9 with TRBJ1-3; D may be TRBD1 (5 bases). The ends were cut back, 4 bases at V and 0 bases at J, with 11 bases in the middle. Per germline, CDR1 SGDLS and CDR2 YYNGEE. The CDR3 totals 15 residues. The CDR3 DNA follows: TGTGCCAGCAGCATCCAGGGATCCTCTGGAAACACCATATATTTT. This sequence encodes CASSIQGSSGNTIYF.

The chain links TRBV29-1 to TRBJ2-3; 13 nucleotides agree with TRBD2. There are 16 residues in the CDR3. The germline CDR1 and CDR2 sequences are SQVTM and ANQGSEA. The J segment lost 5 bases and the V segment lost 4 bases, leaving 9 bases of the junction unmatched. The CDR3 DNA sequence: TGCAGCGTTGTAGGACTAGCGGGGGCCTCTAAAGATACGCAGTATTTT. Residues: CSVVGLAGASKDTQYF.

CDR3 bases: TGTGCCAGCAGTGGACAGGCGTCCTACGAGCAGTACTTC. Protein product: CASSGQASYEQYF. The chain recombines TRBV28 with TRBJ2-7; 7 nucleotides match TRBD1. Germline assignment: CDR1 MDHEN and CDR2 SYDVKM. The V segment lost 5 bases and the J segment 1 base; nucleotides outside the gene matches: 2. The CDR3 has 13 amino acids. The full variable domain, rest sourced from reference TRBV28 and TRBJ2-7, is DVKVTQSSRYLVKRTGEKVFLECVQDMDHENMFWYRQDPGLGLRLIYFSYDVKMKEKGDIPEGYSVSREKKERFSLILESASTNQTSMYLCASSGQASYEQYFGPGTRLTVT.

The chain joins TRBV18 to TRBJ1-1; 12 bases match TRBD1. CDR1 is KGHSH, CDR2 LQKENI, per germline. The length of the CDR3 is 16 residues. V dropped 1 base and J dropped 5; count of bases not matched to a gene: 5. As DNA, the CDR3 is TGTGCCAGCTCACCACGGGACAGGGGGCCGGGGACTGAAGCTTTCTTT. It codes for CASSPRDRGPGTEAFF.